The sequence of this T cell receptor beta chain was determined in a study of T cells in Graves' hyperthyroidism and ophthalmopathy. Study-wide context: Pretreatment peripheral blood was obtained at initial diagnosis.

This clonotype appeared many times. The V gene lost 1 base and the J gene lost 2 bases, with 12 bases spanning the gap. Germline V gives CDR1 SGHTA, CDR2 FQGNSA. The CDR3 extends over 16 amino acids. PBMCs stemmed from less than 13 ml fresh peripheral blood. The TCR beta CDR3 regions underwent amplification using RNA transcripts as the source. An initial round of RT-PCR targeting the TCR CDR3 relied on the HTBI primer set. Using its own MiXCR run on the multiplex PCR reads, TCRdb lists one record per CDR3 protein. Among fewer than 400,000 distinct CDR3 sequences listed, roughly 25% were seen once. Material: blood. The chain couples TRBV7-2 to TRBJ2-4, with D perhaps given as TRBD1 or TRBD2 (6 bases each). This receptor was obtained from a man in his fifties or sixties with Graves' hyperthyroidism. CDR3 nucleotide sequence: TGTGCCAGCAGCTTAGAAGGGGGGAGAACCAAAAACATTCAGTACTTC. It specifies CASSLEGGRTKNIQYF. Together with reference TRBV7-2 and TRBJ2-4, the CDR3 gives the full variable domain: GAGVSQSPSNKVTEKGKDVELRCDPISGHTALYWYRQSLGQGLEFLIYFQGNSAPDKSGLPSDRFSAERTGGSVSTLTIQRTQQEDSAVYLCASSLEGGRTKNIQYFGAGTRLSVL.